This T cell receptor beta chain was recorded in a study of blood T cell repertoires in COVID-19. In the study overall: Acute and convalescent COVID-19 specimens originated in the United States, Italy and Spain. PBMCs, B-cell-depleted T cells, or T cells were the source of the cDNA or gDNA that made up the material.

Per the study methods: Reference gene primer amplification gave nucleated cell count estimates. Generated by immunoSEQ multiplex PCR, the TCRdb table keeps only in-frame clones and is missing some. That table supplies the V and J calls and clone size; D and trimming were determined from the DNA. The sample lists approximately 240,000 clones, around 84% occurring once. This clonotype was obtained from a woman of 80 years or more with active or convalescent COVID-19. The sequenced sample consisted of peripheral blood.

The chain's CDR3 is CASSLDPSGSSGELFF. The CDR3 DNA is TGCGCCAGCAGCTTGGATCCTAGCGGGAGTTCCGGGGAGCTGTTTTTT. The rearrangement uses TRBV5-1 and TRBJ2-2, with 10 bases fitting TRBD2. Per the germline V gene, CDR1 is SGHRS and CDR2 is YFSETQ. This CDR3 is 16 amino acids long. The V segment lost 0 bases and the J segment 6 bases; nucleotides outside the gene matches: 5.